The following is a T cell receptor beta chain sequence with its context. This sample was taken from a study of blood T cell repertoires in COVID-19. As for the study in general: Acute-phase and convalescent COVID-19 samples originated in the United States, Italy and Spain. The cDNA or gDNA used as material had been derived from T cells, B-cell-depleted T cells, or PBMCs.

In the authors' methods: Amplification of reference gene primers was used by the study to estimate nucleated cell counts. Measured with immunoSEQ multiplex PCR; TCRdb has only the in-frame clones, and not every one. V and J calls and clone size are copied from that table; D and trimming were computed from the DNA. This sample has 250,000 to 350,000 clones, with about 88% found just once. CDR1 and CDR2 (germline): SGHVS, FNYEAQ. This CDR3 contains 14 residues. With 8 bases clipped from V and 3 bases from J, the junction kept 6 bases outside the gene matches. Followed over time, Seattle patients had been enrolled while infection was active.

J is TRBJ2-5 and V is TRBV7-6; 10 bases agree with TRBD2. The sequencing sample was made of peripheral blood. The TCR sequence derives from a human donor with COVID-19, enrolled during active disease. The donor label of this sample is uncertain. The DNA for the CDR3 is TGTGCCAGCTCTAGAGCGGGAGGGGAAGAGACCCAGTACTTC. Translation gives CASSRAGGEETQYF.